The clone carrying this T cell receptor beta chain was counted a few times. TCRdb independently ran MiXCR on the 5' RACE reads; one entry per CDR3 protein. Among about 340,000 distinct CDR3 sequences, under 15% were seen once, and the ten largest hold around 1%. CDR1 is SGHRS, CDR2 YFSETQ, per germline. V shed 3 bases and J 4 bases; nucleotides not matched to a gene: 6. The CDR3 consists of 17 residues. This entry is derived from a study of CD8 T cells in ankylosing spondylitis. The sequence derives from a male donor with ankylosing spondylitis or in good health (not recorded which). The chain is built from TRBV5-1 and TRBJ2-2, with 13 bases lining up with TRBD2. Sequencing was performed on blood, either unsorted or a sorted T cell fraction (not recorded which). The CDR3 sequence is CASSSGLAGAVTGELFF. The CDR3 coding sequence is TGCGCCAGCAGCTCAGGACTAGCGGGGGCCGTCACCGGGGAGCTGTTTTTT.